A single sample gave rise to the 25 T cell receptor beta chains below, sequenced in a study of vaccination and CD4 T cells after COVID-19. These receptors have no identified antigens. Noted treatment: approximately 9-day PBMC culture with coronavirus spike peptide pools or control peptides (ViraFEST assay). The unexposed donor's CD4+ T cells were collected before the COVID-19 pandemic (2011-2018). Once obtained from cultured CD4+ T cells, the DNA was sequenced using the Oncomine TCR Beta short-read assay. TCRdb re-called the PCR reads through MiXCR, storing one row per CDR3 protein. The data contain about 7,400 distinct CDR3 sequences, more than 50% of them singletons. Material: CD4+ T cells from blood, cultured in vitro. The receptors derive from a human donor in good health.

V usage is TRBV19 and J usage is TRBJ2-1; 7 nucleotides match TRBD2. The CDR3 length is 14 residues. Trimming at V came to 3 bases and at J to 9 bases, leaving 8 bases not matched to a gene. CDR1 is LNHDA, CDR2 SQIVND, per germline (reference sequence). This CDR3 is CASSMDSGFGEQFF. The DNA for the CDR3 is TGTGCCAGTAGTATGGATAGCGGGTTTGGTGAGCAGTTCTTC.

The chain employs TRBV19 and TRBJ1-3; D not certain. Looked up from germline, CDR1 is LNHDA and CDR2 is SQIVND (reference sequence). The CDR3 spans 11 residues. V was cut by 8 bases and J by 4 bases, with 6 bases left in between. In nucleotides, the CDR3 is TGTGCCAGTCGTTTCGGAAACACCATATATTTT. Its translation: CASRFGNTIYF.

The chain links TRBV7-9 to TRBJ1-2; D remains unclear. CDR1 SEHNR and CDR2 FQNEAQ come from the germline V gene (reference sequence). Trimming pared 2 bases from V and 4 bases from J, leaving 11 bases between. The CDR3 is 14 amino acids. CDR3 coding DNA: TGTGCCAGCAGCTTAAATGCGGTCTCCTATGGCTACACCTTC. It yields the protein CASSLNAVSYGYTF.

This clonotype has more than one count but fewer than ten. The chain employs TRBV28 and TRBJ1-6, with 8 bases that match TRBD1. Germline loops: CDR1 MDHEN, CDR2 SYDVKM. Trimming took 6 bases from V and 9 from J; bases not matched to a gene: 10. CDR3 size: 15 residues. CDR3 nucleotides: TGTGCCAGCAGCCCTATGGCAGGGGGCGGTTCACCCCTCCACTTT. This gives the protein CASSPMAGGGSPLHF.

This chain links TRBV7-9 with TRBJ2-5; 9 bases align to TRBD2. The CDR3 spans 15 residues. With 6 bases clipped from V and 3 bases from J, the junction kept 8 bases outside the gene matches. Germline V gene lookup returns CDR1 SEHNR and CDR2 FQNEAQ (reference sequence). The CDR3 DNA is TGTGCCAGCAGTCGAGGGACTAGCTTGGAAGAGACCCAGTACTTC. As protein: CASSRGTSLEETQYF.

The chain combines TRBV28 with TRBJ1-2, with D perhaps TRBD1 (5 bases). From germline, CDR1 is MDHEN and CDR2 SYDVKM. The CDR3 covers 13 residues. V lost 3 bases to trimming and J lost 7 bases, with 12 bases between them. This chain's CDR3 is CASSLSGAGGYTF. As DNA, the CDR3 is TGTGCCAGCAGTTTGTCCGGGGCTGGTGGCTACACCTTC.

V is TRBV25-1 and J is TRBJ2-2; TRBD1 or TRBD2 may be the D gene (5 bases each). There are 14 residues in the CDR3. V lost 1 base to trimming and J lost 4 bases, with 7 bases between them. The germline V gene has CDR1 MGHDK and CDR2 SYGVNS. The CDR3 protein is CASSEFGATGELFF. The CDR3 DNA follows: TGTGCCAGCAGTGAATTCGGGGCCACCGGGGAGCTGTTTTTT.

As DNA, the CDR3 is TGCGCCAGCAGCTTGGGGCACCCGAATCAGCCCCAGCATTTT. Translation gives CASSLGHPNQPQHF. The chain is built from TRBV5-1 and TRBJ1-5; no firm D call. The CDR3 consists of 14 residues. The germline V gene has CDR1 SGHRS and CDR2 YFSETQ. V lost 0 bases to trimming and J lost 4 bases, with 8 bases between them.

V and J are TRBV5-6 and TRBJ1-5; maybe TRBD1 (6 bases). The CDR3 covers 15 residues. V shed 0 bases and J shed 6 bases, with 13 bases lying between them. Per germline, CDR1 SGHDT and CDR2 YYEEEE. The CDR3 nucleotides read TGTGCCAGCAGCTTGGGTTGGGGGGCAGGTCAGCCCCAGCATTTT. Residues: CASSLGWGAGQPQHF.

The V gene is TRBV11-2, the J gene TRBJ2-5; no firm D call. The germline V gene has CDR1 SGHAT and CDR2 FQNNGV. Trimming took 4 bases from V and 2 from J, leaving 14 bases between them. This CDR3 is 15 amino acids long. The DNA for the CDR3 is TGTGCCAGCAGCTCAGGCGAGGTTGTTCAAGAGACCCAGTACTTC. Amino acid sequence: CASSSGEVVQETQYF.

Comment on this clonotype: Relative to the germline gene, one junction end is altered; a read error may explain this. This chain joins TRBV6-5 and TRBJ2-5; a possible D gene is TRBD1 (5 bases). The CDR3 runs 13 residues. Germline CDR1 is MNHEY and CDR2 is SVGAGI. CDR3 sequence (DNA): TGTGCCATCAGTTTACAGGTCCAAGAGACCCAGTACTTC. The encoded protein is CAISLQVQETQYF.

This clonotype was counted only a few times. The chain recombines TRBV12-3 or TRBV12-4 with TRBJ2-5; D possibly corresponds to TRBD1 (5 bases). V dropped 3 bases and J dropped 2 bases, with 10 bases sitting between them. The CDR3 spans 14 residues. Here the CDR3 reads CASSFSRVQETQYF. The CDR3 DNA follows: TGTGCCAGCAGTTTTTCCAGGGTACAAGAGACCCAGTACTTC.

The chain recombines TRBV20-1 with TRBJ1-4; 7 positions match TRBD1. This CDR3 is built from 13 residues. Germline trimming cut 5 bases from V and 7 bases from J; bases unmatched to any gene: 7. Germline-derived CDR1 and CDR2 are DFQATT and SNEGSKA (reference sequence). CDR3 nucleotides: TGCAGTGCTCCTAGGGGGCCTGGTGAAAAACTGTTTTTT. Protein: CSAPRGPGEKLFF.

Relative to its sample, this clonotype is medium-sized. The V call is TRBV19, the J call TRBJ2-5, with D unclear. Trimming cost V 4 bases and J 2 bases, with 8 bases left between them. Germline V CDR1 and CDR2: LNHDA, SQIVND (reference sequence). The CDR3 covers 13 residues. Here the CDR3 reads CASSTDGQETQYF. The DNA of the CDR3 is TGTGCCAGTAGTACCGACGGTCAAGAGACCCAGTACTTC. The full variable domain, with the rest looked up from reference TRBV19 and TRBJ2-5, is DGGITQSPKYLFRKEGQNVTLSCEQNLNHDAMYWYRQDPGQGLRLIYYSQIVNDFQKGDIAEGYSVSREKKESFPLTVTSAQKNPTAFYLCASSTDGQETQYFGPGTRLLVL.

This clonotype appeared once. This chain joins TRBV5-4 and TRBJ2-5; a possible D gene is TRBD2 (6 bases). Trimming pared 4 bases from V and 1 base from J, leaving 20 bases between. Germline V gives CDR1 SGHNT, CDR2 YYREEE (reference sequence). This CDR3 region has 17 residues. CDR3 amino acids: CASSVGSWGQFQETQYF. The CDR3 DNA is TGTGCCAGCAGCGTCGGGAGCTGGGGCCAATTCCAAGAGACCCAGTACTTC. The variable domain in full, with the rest retrieved from reference TRBV5-4 and TRBJ2-5, is ETGVTQSPTHLIKTRGQQVTLRCSSQSGHNTVSWYQQALGQGPQFIFQYYREEENGRGNFPPRFSGLQFPNYSSELNVNALELDDSALYLCASSVGSWGQFQETQYFGPGTRLLVL.

The V gene is TRBV9, the J gene TRBJ2-3, with 9 bases aligning to TRBD1. Germline trimming cut 5 bases from V and 2 bases from J; bases unmatched to any gene: 12. Germline CDR1 is SGDLS and CDR2 is YYNGEE. The CDR3 runs 17 residues. The CDR3 coding sequence is TGTGCCAGCAGTATCGGGACCGGGACAGGGAACACAGATACGCAGTATTTT. This sequence encodes CASSIGTGTGNTDTQYF.

The sample holds a few counts of this clonotype. The rearrangement uses TRBV10-3 and TRBJ2-3, with TRBD2 matching over 8 bases. This CDR3 comprises 15 residues. Germline V gene lookup returns CDR1 ENHRY and CDR2 SYGVKD. V lost 2 bases, J lost 3 bases, and 4 bases stayed unmatched. CDR3 sequence: CAISEGGLGTDTQYF. DNA of the CDR3: TGTGCCATCAGTGAGGGGGGACTAGGGACAGATACGCAGTATTTT.

The chain employs TRBV12-3 or TRBV12-4 and TRBJ1-5; 12 bases are shared with TRBD1. Losses at the gene ends were 7 bases for V and 8 bases for J; bases not matched to a gene: 12. The CDR3 is 16 residues long. CDR3 coding DNA: TGTGCCAGCACCATTCCCGGGACAGGGGGCGGGAAGCCCCAGCATTTT. It yields the protein CASTIPGTGGGKPQHF.

This clonotype was counted once. The gene calls are TRBV11-2 and TRBJ2-2; D unresolved. V was trimmed by 2 bases and J by 5 bases, leaving 9 bases between them. Germline CDR1 is SGHAT and CDR2 is FQNNGV. The CDR3 is 14 amino acids. For the CDR3, the DNA is TGTGCCAGCAGCTTAAGGGCTAATACCGGGGAGCTGTTTTTT. Its translation: CASSLRANTGELFF.

This clonotype appeared a few times. This chain joins TRBV19 and TRBJ2-5, with 8 nucleotides matching TRBD1. CDR3 length: 13 residues. The V and J ends lost 7 bases and 5 bases, in that order; junction bases with no gene match: 6. Germline lookup yields CDR1 LNHDA and CDR2 SQIVND (reference sequence). Written as DNA, the CDR3 is TGTGCCAGTACCCCGACAGGGGTGGAGACCCAGTACTTC. It yields the protein CASTPTGVETQYF.

This clonotype was seen just once. The chain recombines TRBV6-1 with TRBJ2-7; a possible D gene is TRBD1 (6 bases). The CDR3 length is 14 residues. The germline V gene encodes CDR1 MNHNS and CDR2 SASEGT. The germline V and J ends were trimmed by 7 bases and 3 bases, with 16 bases remaining between them. The CDR3, as DNA: TGTGCCAGCACCAGCGCCGGGACAAACTACGAGCAGTACTTC. Translation gives CASTSAGTNYEQYF.

The rearrangement links TRBV7-9 to TRBJ2-7, with D perhaps TRBD2 (6 bases). Trimming removed 5 bases from V and 0 bases from J, with 11 bases in between. Germline CDR1 is SEHNR and CDR2 is FQNEAQ (reference sequence). CDR3 length equals 14 residues. CDR3 coding DNA: TGTGCCAGCAGCCCGGGACTTGCCTCCTACGAGCAGTACTTC. This codes for CASSPGLASYEQYF.

The gene calls are TRBV5-6 and TRBJ1-2; the match to TRBD1 covers 8 bases. The CDR3 covers 16 residues. CDR1 and CDR2 (germline): SGHDT, YYEEEE. The trim removed 5 bases at V and 2 bases at J, leaving 11 bases unmatched. Here the CDR3 DNA reads TGTGCCAGCAGGCGACAGGGGAGGCTCGGAAACTATGGCTACACCTTC. Protein product: CASRRQGRLGNYGYTF.

This clonotype has more than one count but fewer than ten. The chain employs TRBV19 and TRBJ1-6; weak D call: TRBD1 (6 bases). This CDR3 is built from 18 residues. V was pared by 1 base and J by 2 bases, with 15 bases between. The germline V gene has CDR1 LNHDA and CDR2 SQIVND (reference sequence). This chain's CDR3 is CASSIVPDSATYNSPLHF. In DNA, the CDR3 is TGTGCCAGTAGTATAGTACCGGACAGTGCCACCTATAATTCACCCCTCCACTTT.

The chain carries TRBV27 and TRBJ2-5; a possible D gene is TRBD2 (7 bases). Trimming stripped 7 bases from V and 3 bases from J, with 18 bases between. The germline gives CDR1 MNHEY, CDR2 SMNVEV (reference sequence). This CDR3 has 15 amino acids. The CDR3 sequence: CASTIGGAEEETQYF. The CDR3, as DNA: TGTGCCAGCACCATTGGGGGGGCGGAGGAAGAGACCCAGTACTTC.